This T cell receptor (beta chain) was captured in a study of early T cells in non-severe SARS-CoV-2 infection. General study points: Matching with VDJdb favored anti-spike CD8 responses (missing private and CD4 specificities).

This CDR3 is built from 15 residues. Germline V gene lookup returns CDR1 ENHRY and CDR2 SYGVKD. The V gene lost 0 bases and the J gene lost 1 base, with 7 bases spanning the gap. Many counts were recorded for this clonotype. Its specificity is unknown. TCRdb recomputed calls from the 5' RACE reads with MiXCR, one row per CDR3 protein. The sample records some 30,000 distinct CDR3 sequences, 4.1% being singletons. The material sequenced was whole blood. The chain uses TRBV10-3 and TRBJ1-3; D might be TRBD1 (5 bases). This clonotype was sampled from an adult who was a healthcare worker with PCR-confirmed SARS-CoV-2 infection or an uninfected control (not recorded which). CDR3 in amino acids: CAISESAGSGNTIYF. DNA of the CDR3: TGTGCCATCAGTGAGTCGGCAGGGTCTGGAAACACCATATATTTT.